The entry below gives a single TCR beta chain sequence along with its context. Its antigen remains unknown. Time point defined: after dendritic cell vaccination, including at tumor progression/relapse. PBMC were collected before vaccination, two weeks after the third vaccination, and at progression. The sample belongs to a study of glioma-infiltrating T cells after dendritic cell vaccination. Study-wide context: Patients had newly diagnosed or recurrent glioblastoma and received dendritic cell vaccines.

Findings and limits, study-wide: Only a small number of patients had complete blood and tumor samples.

The data were produced by immunoSEQ multiplex PCR, yet TCRdb's version contains in-frame clones alone and is incomplete. The data show 85,000 or so clones, approximately 81% seen once. This specimen consisted of blood, obtained after dendritic cell vaccination. The clonotype comes from a human donor with glioblastoma.

DNA of the CDR3: TGTGCCAGCAGCTTAGGTCCTAGCGGATACTACGAGCAGTACTTC. As protein: CASSLGPSGYYEQYF. This chain links TRBV11-3 with TRBJ2-7; 7 positions match TRBD2. There are 15 residues in the CDR3. From germline, CDR1 is SGHNT and CDR2 YENEEA. With 1 base clipped from V and 3 bases from J, the junction kept 6 bases outside the gene matches.